This TCR beta chain emerged from a study of T cell responses to AZD1222 COVID-19 vaccine. General study results and limits: Donors skewed white British and female; clonal diversity was possibly underestimated.

This table comes from immunoSEQ multiplex PCR, and its TCRdb copy is limited to in-frame clones, with some not included. Among 90,000 to 120,000 clones, 85% to 90% were seen once, and the ten largest hold roughly 17%. Details on this clone: The antigen is not known.

V dropped 6 bases and J dropped 4; count of bases not matched to a gene: 4. CDR1 GTSNPN and CDR2 SVGIG come from the germline V gene (reference sequence). The CDR3 loop spans 13 amino acids. The chain recombines TRBV30 with TRBJ1-1; 11 positions agree with TRBD1. The TCR was taken from an adult in good health. The sequenced sample was peripheral blood, obtained on day 0 of AZD1222 vaccination. The CDR3 here is CACRDRGGTEAFF. Written as DNA, the CDR3 is TGTGCCTGCCGGGACAGGGGGGGCACTGAAGCTTTCTTT.